Listed here are 31 T cell receptor beta chains from one sample, sequenced in a study of vaccination effects on CD4 cells after COVID-19. Pools of viral peptides were used by the ViraFEST assay to expand antigen-specific CD4+ T cells ahead of sequencing. Cells that had been cultured for 10 days were the source of isolated CD4+ T cells. Participants each got two BNT162b2 or mRNA-1273 vaccine doses. The method was immunoSEQ multiplex PCR; TCRdb's version includes in-frame clones alone and lacks a portion of them. The sample holds about 69,000 clones, about 74% seen once. No antigen has been identified for these receptors. Sequenced material: CD4+ T cells from PBMCs cultured with HCoV-229E spike peptides, taken after COVID-19 vaccination. The receptors stem from a human donor who received a COVID-19 vaccine.

J is TRBJ2-1 and V is TRBV19, with 11 bases that match TRBD1. V lost 6 bases, J lost 3 bases, and 7 bases stayed unmatched. This CDR3 has 16 amino acids. Germline V gene data show CDR1 as LNHDA and CDR2 as SQIVND (reference sequence). The chain's CDR3 is CASSLLGTGGYNEQFF. The CDR3 DNA sequence: TGTGCCAGTAGCCTCCTAGGGACAGGGGGCTACAATGAGCAGTTCTTC.

The chain carries TRBV21-1 and TRBJ2-7. TRBV21-1 corresponds to a pseudogene. The CDR3 contains 15 residues. The CDR3 coding sequence is TGTGCCAGCAGCACCGCCCCTTCGAAGGGCCCCGAGCAGTACGTC. Translating gives CASSTAPSKGPEQYV.

The chain employs TRBV15 and TRBJ1-4; possible D gene TRBD1, 6 bases. Trimming shortened V by 5 bases and J by 0 bases, and 10 bases separated the two germline ends. Germline CDR1 LNHNV, CDR2 YYDKDF (reference sequence). This CDR3 is 15 amino acids long. The DNA for the CDR3 is TGTGCCACCAGCGGGCAGGGGTCAACTAATGAAAAACTGTTTTTT. Its protein product is CATSGQGSTNEKLFF.

This chain connects TRBV5-1 to TRBJ1-1; D might be TRBD1 (5 bases). Germline assignment: CDR1 SGHRS and CDR2 YFSETQ. V was clipped by 1 base and J by 5 bases, with 15 bases between them. This CDR3 is 15 amino acids long. CDR3 DNA: TGCGCCAGCAGCTTGAGGGACTTGATTGGGACTGAAGCTTTCTTT. Protein sequence: CASSLRDLIGTEAFF.

The rearrangement links TRBV5-5 to TRBJ2-5; 7 bases are shared with TRBD1. CDR1 and CDR2 from the germline V gene are SGHKS and YYEKEE (reference sequence). This CDR3 is 14 amino acids long. The V and J ends lost 2 bases and 3 bases, in that order; junction bases with no gene match: 4. CDR3 sequence: CASSLGTAEETQYF. CDR3 DNA sequence: TGTGCCAGCAGCTTAGGGACAGCCGAAGAGACCCAGTACTTC.

The CDR3 region is CASSEGGWAGYSYEQYV. The DNA of the CDR3 is TGTGCCAGCAGTGAAGGGGGTTGGGCAGGGTACTCCTACGAGCAGTACGTC. The chain joins TRBV6-1 to TRBJ2-7; D is perhaps TRBD1 (5 bases). The V and J ends lost 1 base and 0 bases respectively, with 16 bases between them. Germline V gene sequence: CDR1 MNHNS, CDR2 SASEGT. The CDR3 runs to 17 residues.

The chain combines TRBV6-1 with TRBJ2-2; the D is unclear. Trimming left V 1 base short and J 3 bases short, with 3 bases between. This CDR3 region has 13 residues. Germline V gene sequence: CDR1 MNHNS, CDR2 SASEGT. The chain's CDR3 is CASSEDYTGELFF. In DNA form, the CDR3 reads TGTGCCAGCAGTGAAGATTACACCGGGGAGCTGTTTTTT.

The J gene is TRBJ2-2, the V gene TRBV14, with TRBD2 identical over 7 bases. The CDR3 length is 22 residues. V shed 3 bases, J shed 5 bases, and the junction held 27 bases outside the gene matches. Germline CDR1 reads SGHDN; CDR2 reads FVKESK. CDR3 DNA sequence: TGTGCCAGCAGCCATTTTACCCCGGGACTTCCAAGGAGCGGGGTGTCGACCGGGGAGCTGTTTTTT. It translates to CASSHFTPGLPRSGVSTGELFF.

The gene calls are TRBV6-5 and TRBJ2-5, with D possibly being TRBD2 (5 bases). Germline loops: CDR1 MNHEY, CDR2 SVGAGI. Trimming left V 6 bases short and J 1 base short, with 9 bases between. The length of the CDR3 is 13 residues. As DNA, the CDR3 is TGTGCCAGCAGCTTGGACTTCCAAGAGACCCAGTACTTC. Protein sequence: CASSLDFQETQYF.

Comment on this clone: The sample has other DNA sequences that encode this CDR3 too. The chain recombines TRBV18 with TRBJ2-5; D unclear. Looked up from germline, CDR1 is KGHSH and CDR2 is LQKENI. Trimming removed 2 bases from V and 2 bases from J, with 6 bases in between. The CDR3 runs 13 residues. CDR3 nucleotide sequence: TGTGCCAGCTCACCAGGCCTACAAGAGACCCAGTACTTC. It specifies CASSPGLQETQYF.

The rearrangement joins TRBV19 to TRBJ2-6; 9 bases agree with TRBD1. The junction had 9 bases not matched to a gene; V was cut back by 6 bases and J by 0 bases. This CDR3 has 18 amino acids. Germline V gene data show CDR1 as LNHDA and CDR2 as SQIVND (reference sequence). The CDR3 loop is CASSLTGTGFSGANVLTF. CDR3 nucleotide sequence: TGTGCCAGTAGCTTGACGGGGACAGGGTTCTCTGGGGCCAACGTCCTGACTTTC.

The chain carries TRBV19 and TRBJ2-5, with D perhaps TRBD1 or TRBD2 (5 bases each). The CDR3 runs to 13 residues. The germline gives CDR1 LNHDA, CDR2 SQIVND (reference sequence). With 7 bases removed from V and 4 bases from J, the gap between germline ends came to 13 bases. The chain's CDR3 is CASMRPGGETQYF. CDR3 nucleotide sequence: TGTGCCAGTATGAGGCCTGGGGGAGAGACCCAGTACTTC.

This chain joins TRBV7-2 and TRBJ1-2; 9 bases map to TRBD1. The CDR3 contains 15 residues. Germline V gene sequence: CDR1 SGHTA, CDR2 FQGNSA. V shed 5 bases and J 7 bases; nucleotides not matched to a gene: 11. The CDR3 DNA reads TGTGCCAGCAGCCCCCGGACAGGGGAGGTAGCTGGCTACACCTTC. Amino acid sequence: CASSPRTGEVAGYTF.

The chain employs TRBV3-1 (or the pseudogene TRBV3-2) and TRBJ1-1, with TRBD1 as a possible D gene (6 bases). Germline assignment: CDR1 LGHDT and CDR2 YNNKEL (reference sequence). CDR3 length: 14 residues. V lost 6 bases to trimming and J lost 4 bases, with 15 bases between them. CDR3 coding DNA: TGTGCCAGCAGGCCAGGGACACTATCCACTGAAGCTTTCTTT. Translation: CASRPGTLSTEAFF.

This clone was seen a handful of times. CDR3 DNA: TGTGCCATCAGTGAGCCGGGACAGGTGAGCGATGAGCAGTTCTTC. It encodes CAISEPGQVSDEQFF. This chain uses TRBV10-3 with TRBJ2-1; 8 nucleotides line up with TRBD1. Germline V CDR1 and CDR2: ENHRY, SYGVKD. This CDR3 comprises 15 residues. J was trimmed by 8 bases and V by 2 bases; bases with no gene match: 8.

This clone came up a few times. The chain carries TRBV6-5 and TRBJ2-2; D is ambiguous. Germline CDR1 reads MNHEY; CDR2 reads SVGAGI. Trimming shortened V by 6 bases and J by 1 base, and 6 bases separated the two germline ends. This CDR3 contains 13 residues. For the CDR3, the DNA is TGTGCCAGCAGCAGAATGAACACCGGGGAGCTGTTTTTT. Translated, it gives CASSRMNTGELFF.

The chain links TRBV12-5 to TRBJ1-6; D uncertain. The V gene's germline CDR1 is LGHNT and CDR2 FRNRAP. Trimming left V 8 bases short and J 7 bases short, with 9 bases between. The CDR3 totals 12 residues. Here the CDR3 DNA reads TGTGCTAGTATGGTGGGGAATTCACCCCTCCACTTT. Protein: CASMVGNSPLHF.

The gene calls are TRBV6-2 or TRBV6-3 and TRBJ1-6, with 12 bases aligning to TRBD1. Per germline, CDR1 MNHEY and CDR2 SVGEGT. The length of the CDR3 is 16 residues. The V and J ends lost 6 bases and 7 bases, in that order; junction bases with no gene match: 7. CDR3 amino acids: CASSHGTGGANSPLHF. CDR3 coding DNA: TGTGCCAGCAGCCACGGGACAGGGGGCGCAAATTCACCCCTCCACTTT.

This clone has only a few counts. The chain uses TRBV12-3 or TRBV12-4 and TRBJ1-1; D is uncertain. Trimming took 5 bases from V and 7 from J, leaving 11 bases between them. The CDR3 extends over 12 amino acids. The CDR3 region is CASSAGYGEAFF. The DNA of the CDR3 is TGTGCCAGCAGTGCAGGTTACGGTGAAGCTTTCTTT.

The sample holds a few counts of this clone. The J gene is TRBJ1-5, the V gene TRBV10-3, with D possibly TRBD1 on 5 matching bases. Germline V gene data show CDR1 as ENHRY and CDR2 as SYGVKD. Trimming pared 6 bases from V and 5 bases from J, leaving 11 bases between. The CDR3 runs to 13 residues. CDR3 in amino acids: CAIRRGGDQPQHF. CDR3 DNA sequence: TGTGCCATCAGGAGGGGAGGGGATCAGCCCCAGCATTTT.

The J gene is TRBJ1-1, the V gene TRBV7-2; D may be TRBD1 (5 bases). Between the trimmed V and J ends, which lost 3 bases and 4 bases, there was a span of 12 bases. CDR3 length: 14 residues. Germline CDR1 and CDR2: SGHTA and FQGNSA. CDR3 coding DNA: TGTGCCAGCAGCTTTCTCAGGGAGGCCACTGAAGCTTTCTTT. Its translation: CASSFLREATEAFF.

CDR3 sequence reads: CASSLGGIQGAPGNTIYF. In nucleotides, the CDR3 is TGTGCCAGCAGCTTGGGGGGAATACAGGGGGCGCCGGGAAACACCATATATTTT. This chain connects TRBV5-5 to TRBJ1-3; 9 positions agree with TRBD1. Germline V lookup: CDR1 SGHKS, CDR2 YYEKEE (reference sequence). The CDR3 is 18 residues long. The V and J ends lost 0 bases and 4 bases, in that order; junction bases with no gene match: 11.

The chain links TRBV7-3 to TRBJ2-5, with D possibly matching TRBD1 (5 bases). The CDR3 length is 14 residues. V shed 5 bases and J shed 4 bases, with 14 bases lying between them. In germline, CDR1 is SGHTA, CDR2 FQGTGA. The CDR3 sequence: CASSEGAGGETQYF. As DNA, the CDR3 is TGTGCCAGCAGCGAAGGGGCTGGCGGAGAGACCCAGTACTTC.

V gene TRBV5-1 combines with J gene TRBJ2-1, with TRBD1 as a possible D gene (6 bases). Germline CDR1 and CDR2: SGHRS and YFSETQ. The CDR3 is 17 residues long. Between the trimmed V and J ends, which lost 3 bases and 3 bases, there was a span of 19 bases. This CDR3 reads CASSSVTGNRDYNEQFF. CDR3 sequence (DNA): TGCGCCAGCAGCTCAGTCACAGGGAATAGGGACTACAATGAGCAGTTCTTC.

This clone was seen a single time. CDR3 coding DNA: TGTGCCAGCAGTTCTTTGTCGTCGGGGATCGCTGGAAACACCATATATTTT. Translating it yields CASSSLSSGIAGNTIYF. This chain uses TRBV27 with TRBJ1-3; D not certain. Germline V CDR1 and CDR2: MNHEY, SMNVEV (reference sequence). Trimming pared 4 bases from V and 2 bases from J, leaving 18 bases between. The CDR3 extends over 17 amino acids.

This clone showed up just a few times. This rearrangement joins TRBV7-9 to TRBJ1-1; D remains unclear. Looked up from germline, CDR1 is SEHNR and CDR2 is FQNEAQ (reference sequence). The V end lost 5 bases, the J end lost 1 base, and 8 bases lay between the germline ends. This CDR3 has 13 residues. The CDR3 protein is CASSLLGNTEAFF. In DNA form, the CDR3 reads TGTGCCAGCAGCCTCCTAGGGAACACTGAAGCTTTCTTT. Supplemented by reference TRBV7-9 and TRBJ1-1, the full variable domain reads DTGVSQNPRHKITKRGQNVTFRCDPISEHNRLYWYRQTLGQGPEFLTYFQNEAQLEKSRLLSDRFSAERPKGSFSTLEIQRTEQGDSAMYLCASSLLGNTEAFFGQGTRLTVV.

The chain couples TRBV29-1 to TRBJ1-4, with 9 bases fitting TRBD1. V shed 7 bases, J shed 4 bases, and the junction held 4 bases outside the gene matches. The CDR3 is made up of 13 amino acids. Germline CDR1 and CDR2: SQVTM and ANQGSEA. CDR3 amino acids: CSAQGAGNEKLFF. The CDR3 region has the DNA TGCAGCGCACAGGGGGCCGGTAATGAAAAACTGTTTTTT.

The chain recombines TRBV6-2 or TRBV6-3 with TRBJ2-3; 10 bases agree with TRBD2. The CDR3 is 16 residues long. V gave up 0 bases and J gave up 2 bases; unmatched junction bases: 2. Per the germline V gene, CDR1 is MNHEY and CDR2 is SVGEGT. The CDR3 coding sequence is TGTGCCAGCAGTTACTCTGGACTAGCGGTCACAGATACGCAGTATTTT. Its protein product is CASSYSGLAVTDTQYF.

In its sample, this clone was seen once. Here the CDR3 DNA reads TGTGCTAGTGGTTTCCAACTAGCCGGAAAGAGCTCCTACAATGAGCAGTTCTTC. Translated, it gives CASGFQLAGKSSYNEQFF. This sequence joins TRBV12-5 and TRBJ2-1; D is possibly TRBD2 (6 bases). Germline V gene lookup returns CDR1 LGHNT and CDR2 FRNRAP. The germline V and J ends were trimmed by 3 bases and 0 bases, with 18 bases remaining between them. The CDR3 sequence is 18 residues long.

The gene calls are TRBV12-5 and TRBJ1-1, with D perhaps TRBD1 (6 bases). Germline values: CDR1 LGHNT, CDR2 FRNRAP. The ends were cut back, 0 bases at V and 9 bases at J, with 11 bases in the middle. CDR3 length equals 13 residues. The CDR3 DNA reads as TGTGCTAGTGGTTTGGTGATACAGGGTAAAGCTTTCTTT. Its protein product is CASGLVIQGKAFF.

The rearrangement links TRBV6-5 to TRBJ2-1, with 7 bases lining up with TRBD1. Germline trimming cut 5 bases from V and 0 bases from J; bases unmatched to any gene: 4. Germline values: CDR1 MNHEY, CDR2 SVGAGI. CDR3 length: 15 residues. The CDR3 region is CASSLDRSSYNEQFF. The CDR3 coding sequence is TGTGCCAGCAGTCTGGACAGGAGCTCCTACAATGAGCAGTTCTTC.